Below, 30 T cell receptor beta chains from the same sample are listed, as sequenced in a study of metastatic and nonmetastatic thyroid tumors. Patients were all untreated before their thyroid surgery. TCRdb reassembled clones from the PCR reads with MiXCR. The repertoire holds roughly 59,000 clones, 15% to 20% seen once, with roughly a tenth in the top ten. Sequenced: blood. The receptor source for this set is a male donor with papillary thyroid cancer or a benign thyroid nodule (not recorded which). Some clones in this sample may be carry-over from other donors' samples.

This clone occurred many times. The chain links TRBV5-1 to TRBJ1-6; possibly TRBD1 for D (5 bases). V lost 0 bases to trimming and J lost 9 bases, with 16 bases between them. The CDR3 runs 16 residues. In germline, CDR1 is SGHRS, CDR2 YFSETQ. CDR3 protein: CASSLEGQAKGSPLHF. In DNA form, the CDR3 reads TGCGCCAGCAGCTTGGAGGGGCAGGCGAAGGGTTCACCCCTCCACTTT.

This clone appeared many times. The chain has TRBV12-3 or TRBV12-4 and TRBJ2-1, with D maybe TRBD2 (6 bases). Trimming stripped 7 bases from V and 4 bases from J, with 17 bases between. This CDR3 contains 15 residues. The DNA of the CDR3 is TGTGCCAGCACTACCCGGACGGGACTTTACAATGAGCAGTTCTTC. Translated: CASTTRTGLYNEQFF.

This clone was picked up many times. One end of the junction does not line up with germline, which may come from a read error. V usage is TRBV30 and J usage is TRBJ1-2; no reliable D call. The CDR3 has 9 amino acids. Per germline, CDR1 GTSNPN and CDR2 SVGIG (reference sequence). This chain's CDR3 is CAWSPPLSF. CDR3 sequence (DNA): TGTGCCTGGAGTCCCCCGTTATCCTTC.

This chain joins TRBV5-5 and TRBJ1-1, with D possibly matching TRBD1 (5 bases). The germline CDR1 and CDR2 sequences are SGHKS and YYEKEE (reference sequence). CDR3 length: 13 amino acids. Trimming stripped 4 bases from V and 10 bases from J, with 17 bases between. CDR3 sequence reads: CASSRGSIPRAFF. The CDR3 DNA reads as TGTGCCAGCAGCCGGGGGTCGATACCACGAGCTTTCTTT. Full variable domain (remainder filled in from reference TRBV5-5 and TRBJ1-1): DAGVTQSPTHLIKTRGQQVTLRCSPISGHKSVSWYQQVLGQGPQFIFQYYEKEERGRGNFPDRFSARQFPNYSSELNVNALLLGDSALYLCASSRGSIPRAFFGQGTRLTVV.

This clone was seen many times. The chain uses TRBV3-1 and TRBJ2-5, with D hard to call. This CDR3 region has 16 residues. The V gene lost 0 bases and the J gene lost 2 bases, with 13 bases spanning the gap. Germline V gives CDR1 LGHDT, CDR2 YNNKEL (reference sequence). The DNA of the CDR3 is TGTGCCAGCAGCCAAGAGCCCCGGACGGCTCAAGAGACCCAGTACTTC. This translates into CASSQEPRTAQETQYF.

At least ten counts were recorded for this clone. The chain links TRBV5-6 to TRBJ2-1; D unresolved. CDR3 length: 15 residues. V was cut by 2 bases and J by 5 bases, with 14 bases left in between. Germline V lookup: CDR1 SGHDT, CDR2 YYEEEE. CDR3 loop: CASSFTLTPDNEQFF. The CDR3 DNA reads TGTGCCAGCAGCTTTACGCTTACCCCGGACAATGAGCAGTTCTTC.

In its sample, this clone was seen many times. This chain links TRBV11-2 with TRBJ1-1; 10 positions agree with TRBD1. The CDR3 length is 15 residues. The germline gives CDR1 SGHAT, CDR2 FQNNGV. J lost 5 bases, V lost 3 bases, and 6 bases had no gene match. The CDR3 is CASSFQGQGGTEAFF. The CDR3 DNA is TGTGCCAGCAGCTTCCAAGGACAGGGGGGGACTGAAGCTTTCTTT.

This clone was seen at least ten times. V is TRBV19 and J is TRBJ1-2; the match to TRBD1 covers 8 bases. Trimming at V came to 3 bases and at J to 5 bases, leaving 8 bases not matched to a gene. The CDR3 has 15 residues. Germline CDR1 and CDR2: LNHDA and SQIVND (reference sequence). The CDR3 DNA reads TGTGCCAGTAGTATTGTCCAGGGGGCGCGGTATGGCTACACCTTC. It is translated as CASSIVQGARYGYTF.

A remark on this clone: A single base separates this from a much larger clone, so it may be a read error. The rearrangement joins TRBV9 to TRBJ2-1, with 10 bases identical to TRBD2. V shed 0 bases, J shed 3 bases, and the junction held 6 bases outside the gene matches. This CDR3 spans 17 amino acids. Germline lookup yields CDR1 SGDLS and CDR2 YYNGEE. The CDR3 sequence: CASSVESQREGYNEQFF. Written as DNA, the CDR3 is TGTGCCAGCAGCGTAGAGTCGCAGCGGGAGGGCTACAATGAGCAGTTCTTC.

The CDR3 sequence: CAWSVSGGYYEQYV. In DNA, the CDR3 is TGTGCCTGGAGTGTGTCGGGAGGGTACTACGAGCAGTACGTC. This chain uses TRBV30 with TRBJ2-7, with TRBD2 matching 8 bases. Germline CDR1 GTSNPN, CDR2 SVGIG (reference sequence). The V gene end was trimmed by 0 bases and the J gene end by 3 bases; junction bases not matched to a gene: 4. The CDR3 is 14 residues long.

Comments on this clone: A much larger clone sits a single nucleotide away, making a read error possible. V usage is TRBV4-2 and J usage is TRBJ2-1, with 9 bases matching TRBD1. V was pared by 4 bases and J by 9 bases, with 10 bases of the junction left unmatched. The V gene's germline CDR1 is LGHNA and CDR2 YNFKEQ. The CDR3 covers 15 residues. The CDR3 DNA sequence: TGTGCCAGCAGCCCTGGTGGACAGGGGAAGGTTGAGCAGTTCTTC. Translation gives CASSPGGQGKVEQFF.

On this clone: A read error is likely, as this CDR3 ends without the conserved phenylalanine or tryptophan. This chain joins TRBV12-3 or TRBV12-4 and TRBJ1-5; D not resolved. Deletions cut 0 bases from V and 6 bases from J, with 15 bases between. The CDR3 length is 16 residues. CDR3 residues: CASSLASDMARQPQHL. CDR3 nucleotide sequence: TGTGCCAGCAGTTTAGCCTCCGACATGGCTCGTCAGCCCCAGCATCTT.

This clone was seen many times. This chain connects TRBV5-6 to TRBJ2-7; D perhaps matches TRBD2 (6 bases). CDR3 length equals 14 residues. Trimming took 4 bases from V and 2 from J, leaving 13 bases between them. Germline V lookup: CDR1 SGHDT, CDR2 YYEEEE. Here the CDR3 DNA reads TGTGCCAGCAGCGGAGGGGACGAACCCTACGAGCAGTACGTC. Translation gives CASSGGDEPYEQYV.

This clone was counted at least ten times. V is TRBV10-3 and J is TRBJ2-3, with TRBD2 matching 11 bases. The CDR3 loop spans 14 amino acids. Germline V gene sequence: CDR1 ENHRY, CDR2 SYGVKD. V gave up 6 bases and J gave up 5 bases; unmatched junction bases: 4. This CDR3 is CAIRLAGAEDTQYF. As DNA, the CDR3 is TGTGCCATCAGACTAGCGGGGGCGGAAGATACGCAGTATTTT.

This clone was seen repeatedly, ten times or more. V gene TRBV5-4 combines with J gene TRBJ1-2; 7 positions match TRBD1. The CDR3 consists of 16 residues. Germline V gene lookup returns CDR1 SGHNT and CDR2 YYREEE (reference sequence). Trimming cost V 0 bases and J 7 bases; bases outside gene matches: 12. CDR3 nucleotides: TGTGCCAGCAGCTTGGCTGCGGACAGGACCGTAGGTGGCTACACCTTC. Amino acids: CASSLAADRTVGGYTF.

This clone has a count of ten or more. V and J are TRBV30 and TRBJ1-2; TRBD1 agrees at 8 bases. This CDR3 has 13 amino acids. The germline CDR1 and CDR2 sequences are GTSNPN and SVGIG (reference sequence). V trimming: 5 bases; J trimming: 8 bases; junction bases outside the gene matches: 10. DNA for the CDR3: TGTGCCTGGCAGGGGGCCCCGGGTTCGGGCTACACCTTC. Residues: CAWQGAPGSGYTF.

This clone was seen repeatedly, ten times or more. The chain couples TRBV6-5 to TRBJ2-2; 13 bases map to TRBD2. V dropped 2 bases and J dropped 3; count of bases not matched to a gene: 6. The CDR3 extends over 18 amino acids. The V gene's germline CDR1 is MNHEY and CDR2 SVGAGI. The CDR3 DNA follows: TGTGCCAGCAGTTACCTCGGACTAGCGGGAGAGGACACCGGGGAGCTGTTTTTT. Translated, it gives CASSYLGLAGEDTGELFF.

This clone was counted ten times or more. This chain links TRBV2 with TRBJ1-1; D remains ambiguous. The CDR3 is 12 residues long. Deletions cut 2 bases from V and 5 bases from J, with 6 bases between. CDR1 and CDR2 (germline): SNHLY, FYNNEI. The CDR3: CASSETPTEAFF. The CDR3, as DNA: TGTGCCAGCAGTGAAACTCCTACTGAAGCTTTCTTT.

This clone turned up a few times. Just one base apart from a much larger clone, this may be a read error. This chain joins TRBV29-1 and TRBJ2-5; unclear D gene. The V gene lost 8 bases and the J gene lost 2 bases, with 12 bases spanning the gap. From germline, CDR1 is SQVTM and CDR2 ANQGSEA. The CDR3 sequence is 12 residues long. CDR3 sequence reads: CSCLRNQETQYF. The CDR3 coding sequence is TGCAGCTGTTTGCGGAATCAAGAGACCCAGTACTTC.

This clone was counted many times. Other nucleotide sequences from this sample produce the same CDR3. The chain has TRBV7-2 and TRBJ2-7, with D perhaps being TRBD1 or TRBD2 (5 bases each). CDR3 length equals 13 residues. The germline V and J ends were trimmed by 0 bases and 4 bases, with 7 bases remaining between them. Germline CDR1 SGHTA, CDR2 FQGNSA. The chain's CDR3 is CASSLAGTYEQYV. The CDR3 DNA is TGTGCCAGCAGCTTAGCCGGGACGTACGAGCAGTACGTC.

The rearrangement links TRBV7-3 to TRBJ2-2, with TRBD1 identical over 9 bases. This CDR3 is built from 16 residues. The V gene end was trimmed by 5 bases and the J gene end by 3 bases; junction bases not matched to a gene: 7. Germline V gives CDR1 SGHTA, CDR2 FQGTGA. The CDR3: CASSIQGALDTGELFF. The CDR3 DNA follows: TGTGCCAGCAGCATACAGGGGGCGCTGGACACCGGGGAGCTGTTTTTT.

At least ten counts were recorded for this clone. The genes are TRBV20-1 and TRBJ2-3; perhaps TRBD2 as D (5 bases). V gave up 6 bases and J gave up 3 bases, with 7 bases separating them. The CDR3 length is 11 residues. CDR1 and CDR2 from the germline V gene are DFQATT and SNEGSKA (reference sequence). CDR3 in DNA: TGCAGTGCCGGGGATACAGATACGCAGTATTTT. It is translated as CSAGDTDTQYF.

This clone was seen repeatedly, ten times or more. The chain joins TRBV4-1 to TRBJ1-6; D not certain. V was cut by 1 base and J by 9 bases, with 16 bases left in between. There are 16 residues in the CDR3. In germline, CDR1 is MGHRA, CDR2 YSYEKL. The CDR3 spells CASSQGFPNIISPLHF. Here the CDR3 DNA reads TGCGCCAGCAGCCAAGGATTTCCTAATATAATTTCACCCCTCCACTTT.

The chain employs TRBV30 and TRBJ1-2, with TRBD1 as a possible D gene (6 bases). CDR1 is GTSNPN and CDR2 is SVGIG in the germline V gene (reference sequence). This CDR3 spans 12 amino acids. Between the trimmed V and J ends, which lost 4 bases and 6 bases, there was a span of 12 bases. This CDR3 is CAWTRAGDGYTF. CDR3 coding DNA: TGTGCCTGGACCAGGGCAGGGGATGGCTACACCTTC.

Worth noting for this clone: This may be a read error, as it is one base from a much larger clone. At the DNA level, this CDR3 is encoded by other sequences in the same sample as well. The rearrangement uses TRBV27 and TRBJ2-3; D might be TRBD2 (5 bases). V was shortened by 2 bases and J by 3 bases, with 9 bases between the two germline ends. Germline V gene sequence: CDR1 MNHEY, CDR2 SMNVEV (reference sequence). The CDR3 extends over 14 amino acids. The CDR3, as DNA: TGTGCCAGCAGTTTAGTCAGAGGGACAGATACGCAGTATTTT. It codes for CASSLVRGTDTQYF.

As concerns this clone: This clone may be a read error of a much larger clone one base away. Other DNA sequences in this specimen translate into the identical CDR3. V is TRBV7-7 and J is TRBJ2-1; 8 bases are shared with TRBD2. Germline CDR1 reads SSHAT; CDR2 reads FNYEAQ (reference sequence). The CDR3 has 12 amino acids. CDR3 sequence (DNA): TGTGCTAGCAGCTTGTCGGGGGGGGAGCAGTTCTTC. Amino acid sequence: CASSLSGGEQFF.

This clone was observed at least ten times. Different DNA sequences within this sample yield the same CDR3. The gene calls are TRBV3-1 and TRBJ1-6; D is possibly TRBD1 (6 bases). Per germline, CDR1 LGHDT and CDR2 YNNKEL (reference sequence). V lost 0 bases to trimming and J lost 13 bases, with 16 bases between them. This CDR3 comprises 15 residues. CDR3 protein: CASSQDRVRGSPLHF. The CDR3 DNA sequence: TGTGCCAGCAGCCAAGACAGGGTGAGGGGGTCGCCCCTCCACTTT.

As concerns this clone: The identical CDR3 is also encoded by other nucleotide sequences in the sample. This rearrangement joins TRBV5-6 to TRBJ1-5; D is undetermined. Trimming cost V 0 bases and J 11 bases, with 12 bases left between them. The CDR3 covers 13 residues. Germline CDR1 and CDR2: SGHDT and YYEEEE. CDR3 nucleotides: TGTGCCAGCAGCTTGGATGCGGCATCGGCCCAGCATTTT. Its translation is CASSLDAASAQHF.

A remark on this clone: Given a much more abundant clone one base away, this may be a read error. V is TRBV4-3 and J is TRBJ2-1, with 13 bases lining up with TRBD2. This CDR3 comprises 15 residues. The V segment lost 3 bases and the J segment 9 bases; nucleotides outside the gene matches: 5. Germline loops: CDR1 LGHNA, CDR2 YSLEER. CDR3: CASSQRTSGSIEQFF. CDR3 nucleotide sequence: TGCGCCAGCAGCCAGAGGACTAGCGGGAGTATTGAGCAGTTCTTC.

The sample holds many counts of this clone. This chain links TRBV6-4 with TRBJ1-1; D is ambiguous. V dropped 8 bases and J dropped 1 base, with 14 bases sitting between them. There are 14 residues in the CDR3. Germline values: CDR1 MRHNA, CDR2 SNTAGT. CDR3 in DNA: TGTGCCAGCTCGGCGTCAGGAGAGAACACTGAAGCTTTCTTT. Amino acid sequence: CASSASGENTEAFF.